This TCR beta chain comes out of a study of blood T cell repertoires in COVID-19. Study-wide context: The study drew acute and convalescent COVID-19 samples from the United States, Italy and Spain. T cells, B-cell-depleted T cells, or PBMCs supplied cDNA or gDNA.

The authors' processing: From reference gene primer amplification, estimates of nucleated cell counts were derived. Generated by immunoSEQ multiplex PCR, the TCRdb table keeps only in-frame clones and is missing some. The V and J calls and clone size are taken from that table; D and trimming were inferred from the DNA. The sample has roughly 89,000 clones, about 80% seen once; the top ten hold 10%. Trimming took 7 bases from V and 4 from J; bases not matched to a gene: 10. CDR3 size: 15 residues. Germline loops: CDR1 MNHEY, CDR2 SVGAGI. Sequencing was carried out using peripheral blood. J is TRBJ1-5 and V is TRBV6-5; 7 bases map to TRBD1. The sequence was collected from a woman in her seventies with acute or convalescent COVID-19. The CDR3 region has the DNA TGTGCCAGCACCCCCCTGGGACAGACGAATCAGCCCCAGCATTTT. This gives the protein CASTPLGQTNQPQHF.